This T cell receptor beta chain comes out of a study of PD-1 blockade in classical Hodgkin lymphoma. Overall study findings and caveats: Newly diagnosed patients and complete responders had comparable diversity at baseline. Exclusion was applied to patients who started nivolumab under 1 year after ASCT.

The CDR3 covers 14 residues. CDR1 and CDR2 (germline): SQVTM, ANQGSEA. V dropped 6 bases and J dropped 0; count of bases not matched to a gene: 7. A word on this clone: Antigen: not known.

After autologous stem cell transplantation all patients relapsed, and prior brentuximab vedotin exposure differed between cohorts. Magnetic negative selection was used to purify CD4+ T cells from PBMCs that had been thawed. Best response was recorded as complete response, partial response or progressive disease. The data were produced by immunoSEQ multiplex PCR, yet TCRdb's version contains in-frame clones alone and is incomplete. Of 9,900 or so clones detected, around two thirds appear once; the ten largest clones hold less than 5%. The chain joins TRBV29-1 to TRBJ2-7; 8 bases match TRBD1. Sample: CD4+ T cells from blood, taken at baseline. This receptor was taken from a human donor with classical Hodgkin lymphoma. In nucleotides, the CDR3 is TGCAGCGTCCGCCGGGACAGGAGCTCCTACGAGCAGTACTTC. As protein: CSVRRDRSSYEQYF.